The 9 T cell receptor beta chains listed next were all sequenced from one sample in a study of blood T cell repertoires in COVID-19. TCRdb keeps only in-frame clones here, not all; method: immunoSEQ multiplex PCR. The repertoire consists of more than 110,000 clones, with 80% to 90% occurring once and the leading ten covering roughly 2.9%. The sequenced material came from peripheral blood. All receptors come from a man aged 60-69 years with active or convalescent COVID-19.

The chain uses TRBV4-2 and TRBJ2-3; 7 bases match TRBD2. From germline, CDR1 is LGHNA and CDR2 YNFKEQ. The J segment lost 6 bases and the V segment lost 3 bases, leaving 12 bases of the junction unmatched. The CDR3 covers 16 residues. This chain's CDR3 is CASSQRAGLVPDTQYF. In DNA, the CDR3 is TGTGCCAGCAGCCAGAGAGCGGGGCTAGTCCCTGATACGCAGTATTTT.

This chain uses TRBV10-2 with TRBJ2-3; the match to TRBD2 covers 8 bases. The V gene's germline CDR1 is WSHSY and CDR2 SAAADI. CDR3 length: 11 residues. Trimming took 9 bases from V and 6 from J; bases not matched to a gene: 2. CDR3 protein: CASRGGDTQYF. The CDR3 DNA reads TGCGCCAGTCGGGGGGGGGATACGCAGTATTTT.

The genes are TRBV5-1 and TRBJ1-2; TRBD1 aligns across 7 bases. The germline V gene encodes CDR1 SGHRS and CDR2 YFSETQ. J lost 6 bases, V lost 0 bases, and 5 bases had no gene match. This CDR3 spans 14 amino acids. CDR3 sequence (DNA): TGCGCCAGCAGCTTGGGAGGACAGGCCGATGGCTACACCTTC. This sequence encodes CASSLGGQADGYTF.

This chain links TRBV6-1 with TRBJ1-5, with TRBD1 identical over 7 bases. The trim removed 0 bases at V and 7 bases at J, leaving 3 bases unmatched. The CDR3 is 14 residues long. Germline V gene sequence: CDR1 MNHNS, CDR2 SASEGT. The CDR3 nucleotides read TGTGCCAGCAGTGAAGCTATCAGGGGGCAGCCCCAGCATTTT. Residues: CASSEAIRGQPQHF.

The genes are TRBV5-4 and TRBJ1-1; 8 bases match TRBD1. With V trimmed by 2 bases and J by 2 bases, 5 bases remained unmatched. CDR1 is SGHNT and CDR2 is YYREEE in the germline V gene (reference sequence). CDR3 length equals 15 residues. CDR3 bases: TGTGCCAGCAGCTTTCAGGGGGCTCCTAACACTGAAGCTTTCTTT. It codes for CASSFQGAPNTEAFF.

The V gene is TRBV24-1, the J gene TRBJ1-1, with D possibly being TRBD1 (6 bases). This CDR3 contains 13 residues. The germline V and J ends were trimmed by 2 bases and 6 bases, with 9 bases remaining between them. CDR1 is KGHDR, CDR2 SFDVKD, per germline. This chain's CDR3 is CATSDYQGSEAFF. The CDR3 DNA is TGTGCCACCAGTGATTACCAGGGGTCTGAAGCTTTCTTT.

The CDR3 bases are TGTGCCAGCAGCTTCCTTGACAGGGAAGGGCCACCCCTCCACTTT. It encodes CASSFLDREGPPLHF. The V call is TRBV7-2, the J call TRBJ1-6; 7 bases match TRBD1. Per germline, CDR1 SGHTA and CDR2 FQGNSA. CDR3 length: 15 residues. V gave up 3 bases and J gave up 11 bases; unmatched junction bases: 10.

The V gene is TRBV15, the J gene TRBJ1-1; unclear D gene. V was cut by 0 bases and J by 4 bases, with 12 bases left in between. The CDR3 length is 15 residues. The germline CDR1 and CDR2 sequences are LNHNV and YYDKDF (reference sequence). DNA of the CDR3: TGTGCCACCAGCAGAGACCATACAGTAGTCACTGAAGCTTTCTTT. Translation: CATSRDHTVVTEAFF.

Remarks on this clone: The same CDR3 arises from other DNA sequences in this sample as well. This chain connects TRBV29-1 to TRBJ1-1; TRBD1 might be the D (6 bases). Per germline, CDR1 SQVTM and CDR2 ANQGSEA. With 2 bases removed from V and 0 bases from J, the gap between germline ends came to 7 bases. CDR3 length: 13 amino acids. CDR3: CSVETGMNTEAFF. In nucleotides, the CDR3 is TGCAGCGTTGAAACAGGGATGAACACTGAAGCTTTCTTT. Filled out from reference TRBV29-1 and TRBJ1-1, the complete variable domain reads SAVISQKPSRDICQRGTSLTIQCQVDSQVTMMFWYRQQPGQSLTLIATANQGSEATYESGFVIDKFPISRPNLTFSTLTVSNMSPEDSSIYLCSVETGMNTEAFFGQGTRLTVV.